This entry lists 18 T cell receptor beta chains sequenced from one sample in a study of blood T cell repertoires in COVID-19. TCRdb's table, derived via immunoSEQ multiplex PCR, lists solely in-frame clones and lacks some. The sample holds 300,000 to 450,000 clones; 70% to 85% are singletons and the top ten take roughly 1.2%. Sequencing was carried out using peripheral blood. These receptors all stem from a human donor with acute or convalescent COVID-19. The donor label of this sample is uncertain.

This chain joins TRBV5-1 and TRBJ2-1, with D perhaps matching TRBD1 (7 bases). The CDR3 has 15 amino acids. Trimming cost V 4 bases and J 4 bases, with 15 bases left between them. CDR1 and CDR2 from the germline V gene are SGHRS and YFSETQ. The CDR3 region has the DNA TGCGCCAGCAGCGCGGGACAGCAACCTTACAATGAGCAGTTCTTC. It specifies CASSAGQQPYNEQFF.

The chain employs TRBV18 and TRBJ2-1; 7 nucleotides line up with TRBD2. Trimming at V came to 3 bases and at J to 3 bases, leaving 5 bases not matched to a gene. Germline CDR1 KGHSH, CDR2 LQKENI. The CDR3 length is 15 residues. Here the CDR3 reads CASSPLGGYYNEQFF. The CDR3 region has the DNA TGTGCCAGCTCACCCCTCGGGGGGTACTACAATGAGCAGTTCTTC. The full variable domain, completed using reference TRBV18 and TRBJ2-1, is NAGVMQNPRHLVRRRGQEARLRCSPMKGHSHVYWYRQLPEEGLKFMVYLQKENIIDESGMPKERFSAEFPKEGPSILRIQQVVRGDSAAYFCASSPLGGYYNEQFFGPGTRLTVL.

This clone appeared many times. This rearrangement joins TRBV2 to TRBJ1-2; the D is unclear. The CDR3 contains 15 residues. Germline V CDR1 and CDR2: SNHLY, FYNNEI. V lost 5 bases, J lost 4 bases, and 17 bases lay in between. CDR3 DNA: TGTGCCAGCAGTTACGAAGGAGCTTCGGGCTATGGCTACACCTTC. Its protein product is CASSYEGASGYGYTF. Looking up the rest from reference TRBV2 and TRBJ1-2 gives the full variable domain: EPEVTQTPSHQVTQMGQEVILRCVPISNHLYFYWYRQILGQKVEFLVSFYNNEISEKSEIFDDQFSVERPDGSNFTLKIRSTKLEDSAMYFCASSYEGASGYGYTFGSGTRLTVV.

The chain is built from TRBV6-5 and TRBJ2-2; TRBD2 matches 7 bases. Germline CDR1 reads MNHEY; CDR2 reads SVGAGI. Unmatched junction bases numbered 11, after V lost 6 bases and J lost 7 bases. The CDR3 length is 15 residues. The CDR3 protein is CASRASHSGFGELFF. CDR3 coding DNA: TGTGCCAGCAGAGCCAGCCATAGCGGGTTCGGGGAGCTGTTTTTT.

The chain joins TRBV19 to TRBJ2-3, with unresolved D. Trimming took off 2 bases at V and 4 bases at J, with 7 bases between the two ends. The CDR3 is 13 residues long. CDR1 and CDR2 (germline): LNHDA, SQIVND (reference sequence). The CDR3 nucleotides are TGTGCCAGTAGTATAAACCGAGCAGATACGCAGTATTTT. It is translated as CASSINRADTQYF.

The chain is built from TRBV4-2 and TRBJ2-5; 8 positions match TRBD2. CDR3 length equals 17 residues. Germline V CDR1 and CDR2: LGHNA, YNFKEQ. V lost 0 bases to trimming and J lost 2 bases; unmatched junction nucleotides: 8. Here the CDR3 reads CASSQERRLAGQETQYF. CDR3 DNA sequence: TGTGCCAGCAGCCAAGAGAGGAGATTAGCGGGGCAAGAGACCCAGTACTTC.

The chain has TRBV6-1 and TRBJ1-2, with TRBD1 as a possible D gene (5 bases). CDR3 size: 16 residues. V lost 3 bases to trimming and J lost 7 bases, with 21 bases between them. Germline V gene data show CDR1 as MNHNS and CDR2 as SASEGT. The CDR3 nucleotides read TGTGCCAGCAGTGACAGTTGGGGCCAGGGATTCGGTGGCTACACCTTC. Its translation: CASSDSWGQGFGGYTF.

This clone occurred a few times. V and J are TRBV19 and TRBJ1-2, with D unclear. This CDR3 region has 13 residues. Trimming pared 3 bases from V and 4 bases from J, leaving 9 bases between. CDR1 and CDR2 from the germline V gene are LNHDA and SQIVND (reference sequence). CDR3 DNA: TGTGCCAGTAGTATTGAGACACGCTATGGCTACACCTTC. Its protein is CASSIETRYGYTF.

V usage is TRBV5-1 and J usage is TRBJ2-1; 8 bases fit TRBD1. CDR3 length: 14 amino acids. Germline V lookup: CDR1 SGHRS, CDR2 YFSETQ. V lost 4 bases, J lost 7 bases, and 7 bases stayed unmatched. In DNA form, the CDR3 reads TGCGCCAGCAGCGATCAGGGGGCGTGGAATGAGCAGTTCTTC. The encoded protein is CASSDQGAWNEQFF.

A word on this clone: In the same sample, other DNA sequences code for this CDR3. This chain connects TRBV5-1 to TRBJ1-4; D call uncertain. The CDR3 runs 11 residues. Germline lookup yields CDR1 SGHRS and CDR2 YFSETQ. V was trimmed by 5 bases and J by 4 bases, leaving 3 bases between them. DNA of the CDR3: TGCGCCAGCAGACTTAATGAAAAACTGTTTTTT. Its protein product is CASRLNEKLFF.

The CDR3 sequence: CASSALLVDSPLHF. In DNA, the CDR3 is TGTGCCAGCAGTGCCCTATTGGTAGATTCACCCCTCCACTTT. V gene TRBV2 combines with J gene TRBJ1-6, with D hard to call. The ends were cut back, 4 bases at V and 8 bases at J, with 12 bases in the middle. The CDR3 loop spans 14 amino acids. CDR1 is SNHLY, CDR2 FYNNEI, per germline.

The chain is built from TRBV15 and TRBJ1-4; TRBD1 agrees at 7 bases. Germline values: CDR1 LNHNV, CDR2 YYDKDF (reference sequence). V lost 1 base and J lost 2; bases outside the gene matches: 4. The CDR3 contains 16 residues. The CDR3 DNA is TGTGCCACCAGCAGAGGGGGCAGGGGGACTAATGAAAAACTGTTTTTT. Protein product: CATSRGGRGTNEKLFF.

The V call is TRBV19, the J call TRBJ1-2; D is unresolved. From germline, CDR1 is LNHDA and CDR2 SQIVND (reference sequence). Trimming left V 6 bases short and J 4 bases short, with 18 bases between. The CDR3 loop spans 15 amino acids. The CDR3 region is CASRSHLGGSYGYTF. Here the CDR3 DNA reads TGTGCCAGTAGGAGCCACCTCGGCGGTTCCTATGGCTACACCTTC.

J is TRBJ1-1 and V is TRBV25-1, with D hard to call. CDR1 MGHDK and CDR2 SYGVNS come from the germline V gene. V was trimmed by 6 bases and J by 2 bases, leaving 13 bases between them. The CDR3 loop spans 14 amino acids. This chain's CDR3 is CASRYGQKNTEAFF. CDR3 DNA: TGTGCCAGCAGGTATGGGCAGAAAAACACTGAAGCTTTCTTT.

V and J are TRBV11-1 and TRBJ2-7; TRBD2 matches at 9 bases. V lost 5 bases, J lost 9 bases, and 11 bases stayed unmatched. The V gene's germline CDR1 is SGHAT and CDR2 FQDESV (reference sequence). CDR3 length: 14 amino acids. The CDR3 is CASSRKPSGDVQYF. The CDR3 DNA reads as TGTGCCAGCAGCCGGAAGCCTAGCGGGGACGTGCAGTACTTC.

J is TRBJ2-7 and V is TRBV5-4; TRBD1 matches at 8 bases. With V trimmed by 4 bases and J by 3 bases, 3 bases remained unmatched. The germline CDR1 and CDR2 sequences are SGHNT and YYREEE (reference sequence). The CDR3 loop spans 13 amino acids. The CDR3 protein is CASSVTGGYEQYF. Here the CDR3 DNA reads TGTGCCAGCAGCGTAACAGGGGGCTACGAGCAGTACTTC.

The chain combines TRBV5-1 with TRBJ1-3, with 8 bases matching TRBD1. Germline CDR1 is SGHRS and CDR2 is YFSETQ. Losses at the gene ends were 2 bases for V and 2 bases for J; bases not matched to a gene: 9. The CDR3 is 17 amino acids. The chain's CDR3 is CASSFWGQGATGNTIYF. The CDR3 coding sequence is TGCGCCAGCAGCTTTTGGGGGCAGGGGGCAACTGGAAACACCATATATTTT.

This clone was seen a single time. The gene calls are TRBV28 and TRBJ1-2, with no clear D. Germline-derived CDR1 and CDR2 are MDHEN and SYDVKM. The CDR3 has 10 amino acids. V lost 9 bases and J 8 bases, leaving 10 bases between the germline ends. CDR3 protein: CASAGAGYTF. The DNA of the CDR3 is TGTGCCAGTGCGGGTGCCGGCTACACCTTC.